The entry below gives a single TCR beta chain sequence along with its context. TCRdb keeps only in-frame clones here, not all; method: immunoSEQ multiplex PCR. The table records a few hundred thousand clones, about 85% of them present only once. V was clipped by 0 bases and J by 9 bases, with 9 bases between them. The CDR3 spans 13 residues. This specimen belongs to a study of blood T cell repertoires in COVID-19. Study-level information: Samples taken during acute and convalescent COVID-19 were collected in the United States, Italy and Spain. PBMCs, B-cell-depleted T cells, or T cells provided the cDNA or gDNA that made up the material.

The sequenced sample was PBMCs or T cells enriched from blood (not recorded which). The chain carries TRBV12-3 or TRBV12-4 and TRBJ2-4; no clear D gene. The sequence came from a man aged 35 to 55 who had recovered from COVID-19. For the CDR3, the DNA is TGTGCCAGCAGTTTAGCCGGTCCGGGCATTCAGTACTTC. Translated, it gives CASSLAGPGIQYF.